This TCR beta chain was identified in a study of a mutant IDH1 vaccine in newly diagnosed glioma. In the study overall: Patients arrived already treated with radiotherapy, temozolomide, or both, most having had both.

The time point here: baseline, week 1 (first vaccination visit). Treatment noted: pre-vaccination baseline after standard-of-care therapy. In every donor, the tumor was a new WHO grade 3 or 4 IDH1-mutant, ATRX-lost astrocytoma. Sequencing used immunoSEQ multiplex PCR; TCRdb keeps in-frame clones, though not all of them. The table includes 85,000 to 100,000 clones, around 90% detected once. Study-wide results and caveats: It was approximately 93% of patients that developed vaccine-induced immune responses. Any relationship between pseudoprogression and changes in top peripheral T cell clonotypes seemed absent.

About this clone: Its antigen is still unknown.

This CDR3 has 16 residues. Germline CDR1 and CDR2: SGHRS and YFSETQ. The V end lost 4 bases, the J end lost 4 bases, and 18 bases lay between the germline ends. The chain employs TRBV5-1 and TRBJ2-1; D might be TRBD1 or TRBD2, each matching 6 bases. The receptor was isolated from a woman in her forties or fifties with glioma. The source was PBMCs, collected from a glioma patient treated with radiotherapy, temozolomide or both. CDR3 nucleotide sequence: TGCGCCAGCAGCCAGGGGAGGAGGGACTTATACAATGAGCAGTTCTTC. Encoded protein: CASSQGRRDLYNEQFF.